This T cell receptor beta chain was sequenced in a study of CD8+CD57+ T cells in acquired aplastic anemia. Study overall: Sorted CD4+ and CD8+ cells yielded DNA averaging about 3.1 ug.

The CDR3 contains 13 residues. V was shortened by 2 bases and J by 3 bases, with 7 bases between the two germline ends. The V gene's germline CDR1 is SGHTA and CDR2 FQGNSA. At least ten counts were recorded for this clonotype. What it recognizes is unknown. Whoever was chosen for sequencing had shown CD8+CD57+ cell expansion by flow cytometry. At blood sampling, none of the patients had yet received therapy. Notes on the study in general: The number of CD8+ CDR3 sequences shared by patients and controls was roughly 31. Between patients and controls, CD8+ Simpson's diversity did not vary significantly.

The template used for profiling TCR beta VDJ and CDR3 was genomic DNA. TCRdb re-called the reads with MiXCR, one entry per CDR3 protein. The sample includes 130,000 or so distinct CDR3 sequences, over 30% seen only once; the top ten take under 3%. This TCR was recovered from a human donor with aplastic anemia. Input material: sorted CD4+, CD8+, or CD8+CD57+ T cells (not recorded which) from PBMCs. This chain joins TRBV7-2 and TRBJ2-5; D might be TRBD1 (5 bases). CDR3 sequence: CASSLFREETQYF. In nucleotides, the CDR3 is TGTGCCAGCAGCTTATTCAGGGAAGAGACCCAGTACTTC.